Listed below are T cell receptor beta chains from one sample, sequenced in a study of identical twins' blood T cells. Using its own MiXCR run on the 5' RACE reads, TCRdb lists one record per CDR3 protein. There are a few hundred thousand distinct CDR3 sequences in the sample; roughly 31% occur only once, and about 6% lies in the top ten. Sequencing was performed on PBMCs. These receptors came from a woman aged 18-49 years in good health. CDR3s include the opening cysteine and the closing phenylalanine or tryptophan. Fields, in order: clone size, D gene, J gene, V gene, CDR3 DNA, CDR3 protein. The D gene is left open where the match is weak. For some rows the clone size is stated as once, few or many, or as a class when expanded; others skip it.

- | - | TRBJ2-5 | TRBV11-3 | TGTGCCAGCAGCTTAGATCTGAAGGAGACCCAGTACTTC | CASSLDLKETQYF
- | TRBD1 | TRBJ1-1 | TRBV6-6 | TGTGCCAGCAGTTACGGGACAGGGGGCACGACTGAAGCTTTCTTT | CASSYGTGGTTEAFF
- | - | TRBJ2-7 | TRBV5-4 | TGTGCCAGCAGCCCGGGGGAGCACGAGCAGTACTTC | CASSPGEHEQYF
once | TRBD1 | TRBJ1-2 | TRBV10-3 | TGTGCCTTCTCAGACAGGGGAACCTATGGCTACACCTTC | CAFSDRGTYGYTF
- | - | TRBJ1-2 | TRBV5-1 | TGCGCCAGCAGCTTGGTTCGGGGCACGGATGGCTACACCTTC | CASSLVRGTDGYTF
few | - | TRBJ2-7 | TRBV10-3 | TGTGCCATCAGGGGAAATCTAGGGGTCGTCCACGAGCAGTACTTC | CAIRGNLGVVHEQYF
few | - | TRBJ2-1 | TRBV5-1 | TGCGCCAGCAGCTCGGGTTATTTCGGGCTAGCGTATAACAATGAGCAGTTCTTC | CASSSGYFGLAYNNEQFF
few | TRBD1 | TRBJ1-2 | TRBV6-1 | TGTGCCAGCAGTGGCAGGGACAGGGACGCAAACTATGGCTACACCTTC | CASSGRDRDANYGYTF
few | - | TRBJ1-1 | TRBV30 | TGTGCCTGGAGTGGATGGGACGGTCGAGAAGCTTTCTTT | CAWSGWDGREAFF
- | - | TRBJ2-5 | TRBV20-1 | TGCAGTGCTAGTAGGGGGGGCAATCGACAAGAGACCCAGTACTTC | CSASRGGNRQETQYF
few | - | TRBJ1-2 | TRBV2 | TGTGCCAGCAGTGGGAGCACGGGTTATGGCTACACCTTC | CASSGSTGYGYTF
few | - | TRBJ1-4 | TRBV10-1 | TGCGCCAGCAGTGAGTCGTATGGGAATGAAAAACTGTTTTTT | CASSESYGNEKLFF
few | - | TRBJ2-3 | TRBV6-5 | TGTGCCAGCATAATTGGGGATACGCAGTATTTT | CASIIGDTQYF
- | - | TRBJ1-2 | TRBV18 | TGTGCCAGCTCACCTCAGGGGAACCATGGCTACACCTTC | CASSPQGNHGYTF
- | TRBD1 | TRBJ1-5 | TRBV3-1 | TGTGCCAGCAGCCATGGGACAGGGCGACAGCCCCAGCATTTT | CASSHGTGRQPQHF
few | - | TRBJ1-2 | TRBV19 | TGTGCCAGCCGTCGAGAAGCAGGGATAAAGGGCTACACCTTC | CASRREAGIKGYTF
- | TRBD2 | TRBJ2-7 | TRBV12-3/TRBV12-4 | TGTGCCAGCACCGTCGGGGGGGGCTTCGACGAGCAGTACTTC | CASTVGGGFDEQYF
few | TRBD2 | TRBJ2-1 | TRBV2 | TGTGCCAGCAGTGAAGCATTAGCGGGAGGGAAGGACGATGAGCAGTTCTTC | CASSEALAGGKDDEQFF
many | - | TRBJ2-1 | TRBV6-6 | TGTGCCAGCAGTTACTCAGGGCTAGCCGGTATATACAATGAGCAGTTCTTC | CASSYSGLAGIYNEQFF
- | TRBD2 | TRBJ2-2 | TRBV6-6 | TGTGCCAGCAGTTACGGTGGAGTAGCGGGGGCCACCGGCGGGGAGCTGTTTTTT | CASSYGGVAGATGGELFF